The source of this T cell receptor (beta chain) is a study of blood T cell repertoires in COVID-19. Across the study: PBMCs, B-cell-depleted T cells, or T cells were the source of the cDNA or gDNA that made up the material.

The germline gives CDR1 MNHEY, CDR2 SVGAGI. The CDR3 is made up of 15 amino acids. V lost 0 bases and J lost 6, with 12 bases in between. Sequencing was performed with immunoSEQ multiplex PCR; in TCRdb, only in-frame clones are kept and a portion is missing. The sample yields roughly 150,000 clones, approximately 80% seen once. Enrolled during active infection, Seattle patients were then followed longitudinally. The source of this sequence is a woman aged 80 or over with COVID-19, enrolled during active disease. This chain joins TRBV6-5 and TRBJ1-5; TRBD1 might be the D (5 bases). The specimen was peripheral blood. The CDR3: CASSYSRQGGQPQHF. The CDR3 region has the DNA TGTGCCAGCAGTTACTCCAGGCAGGGTGGTCAGCCCCAGCATTTT.